The 17 T cell receptor beta chains presented below share a single source sample, sequenced in a study of response to subunit inactivated influenza vaccine. MiXCR, run by TCRdb on the RT-PCR reads, gives a single entry per CDR3 protein. Here the sample spans around 530,000 distinct CDR3 sequences, 10% to 15% being singletons. The material sequenced was PBMCs from blood, taken on the day of vaccination. Receptor source: a man between 50 and 59 years old who received an inactivated influenza vaccine.

The chain's CDR3 is CASSLVAGQNRAKNIQYF. CDR3 nucleotides: TGTGCCAGCAGTTTGGTAGCGGGGCAAAATCGAGCCAAAAACATTCAGTACTTC. The chain carries TRBV28 and TRBJ2-4; 8 nucleotides align to TRBD2. This CDR3 is 18 amino acids long. Germline V CDR1 and CDR2: MDHEN, SYDVKM. The V gene end was trimmed by 3 bases and the J gene end by 0 bases; junction bases not matched to a gene: 10.

The V and J genes are TRBV12-3 or TRBV12-4 and TRBJ2-3, with D perhaps TRBD1 or TRBD2 (6 bases each). The CDR3 is 16 amino acids. V was pared by 5 bases and J by 3 bases, with 18 bases between. CDR3 residues: CASSIQGGAGTDTQYF. The CDR3 nucleotides read TGTGCCAGCAGTATACAAGGGGGAGCGGGTACAGATACGCAGTATTTT.

The rearrangement links TRBV25-1 to TRBJ2-1, with D perhaps given as TRBD1 or TRBD2 (5 bases each). V was pared by 2 bases and J by 8 bases, with 19 bases between. The germline V gene has CDR1 MGHDK and CDR2 SYGVNS. The CDR3 runs 16 residues. CDR3 loop: CASSEPREMGEYEQFF. In DNA, the CDR3 is TGTGCCAGCAGTGAACCCAGGGAGATGGGGGAGTATGAGCAGTTCTTC.

This clonotype was counted between two and nine times. J is TRBJ1-2 and V is TRBV12-3 or TRBV12-4; the D is unclear. Trimming pared 3 bases from V and 8 bases from J, leaving 10 bases between. This CDR3 comprises 12 residues. This chain's CDR3 is CASSFGTGGYTF. CDR3 nucleotide sequence: TGTGCCAGCAGTTTTGGCACGGGCGGCTACACCTTC.

The CDR3 nucleotides read TGTGCCAGCAGTTTGGGGGGGATGGTCACTGAAGCTTTCTTT. This translates into CASSLGGMVTEAFF. The chain carries TRBV12-3 or TRBV12-4 and TRBJ1-1; TRBD1 is a possible D gene (5 bases). V was clipped by 3 bases and J by 4 bases, with 12 bases between them. This CDR3 comprises 14 residues.

This clonotype was observed at least ten times. The chain is built from TRBV12-3 or TRBV12-4 and TRBJ2-2; possibly TRBD2 for D (6 bases). The CDR3 sequence is 16 residues long. Trimming stripped 3 bases from V and 2 bases from J, with 13 bases between. CDR3 in amino acids: CASSFWRGFNTGELFF. The CDR3 nucleotides are TGTGCCAGCAGTTTTTGGAGGGGCTTCAACACCGGGGAGCTGTTTTTT.

This chain links TRBV30 with TRBJ2-3, with D possibly TRBD2 on 7 matching bases. V shed 1 base and J shed 6 bases, with 20 bases lying between them. Germline assignment: CDR1 GTSNPN and CDR2 SVGIG (reference sequence). This CDR3 is 16 amino acids long. CDR3 in DNA: TGTGCCTGGAGTGCCGTTGGGGCGGGGGCCTGGGATACGCAGTATTTT. Translation gives CAWSAVGAGAWDTQYF.

This clonotype was found many times. The chain is built from TRBV15 and TRBJ1-5; 9 positions match TRBD1. Germline lookup yields CDR1 LNHNV and CDR2 YYDKDF (reference sequence). The CDR3 extends over 20 amino acids. Germline trimming cut 0 bases from V and 2 bases from J; bases unmatched to any gene: 14. The CDR3 loop is CATSRDLRGQGIRGNQPQHF. In DNA form, the CDR3 reads TGTGCCACCAGCAGAGATTTGAGGGGACAGGGAATCCGCGGCAATCAGCCCCAGCATTTT.

The chain has TRBV24-1 and TRBJ2-3; D is uncertain. The ends were cut back, 2 bases at V and 2 bases at J, with 7 bases in the middle. Per germline, CDR1 KGHDR and CDR2 SFDVKD. This CDR3 is 14 amino acids long. CDR3 in DNA: TGTGCCACCAGTGATTCTCTGACCACAGATACGCAGTATTTT. This sequence encodes CATSDSLTTDTQYF.

V is TRBV5-1 and J is TRBJ2-2, with TRBD1 matching over 10 bases. The CDR3 length is 16 residues. Germline values: CDR1 SGHRS, CDR2 YFSETQ. Trimming cost V 3 bases and J 2 bases; bases outside gene matches: 4. The chain's CDR3 is CASSWGTGANTGELFF. CDR3 nucleotide sequence: TGCGCCAGCAGCTGGGGGACAGGGGCAAACACCGGGGAGCTGTTTTTT.

The chain couples TRBV7-3 to TRBJ2-3; the D is unclear. In germline, CDR1 is SGHTA, CDR2 FQGTGA. The CDR3 runs to 12 residues. V lost 4 bases to trimming and J lost 4 bases, with 6 bases between them. This chain's CDR3 is CASSSWADTQYF. DNA for the CDR3: TGTGCCAGCAGCTCTTGGGCAGATACGCAGTATTTT.

This rearrangement joins TRBV27 to TRBJ2-1, with 8 bases lining up with TRBD2. With 4 bases clipped from V and 6 bases from J, the junction kept 17 bases outside the gene matches. Germline assignment: CDR1 MNHEY and CDR2 SMNVEV (reference sequence). There are 18 residues in the CDR3. CDR3 in amino acids: CASSSGTSSGSATNEQFF. The CDR3 nucleotides are TGTGCCAGCAGTTCCGGGACATCAAGCGGGAGTGCTACCAATGAGCAGTTCTTC.

In its sample, this clonotype was seen many times. The chain carries TRBV7-9 and TRBJ2-7; 8 nucleotides match TRBD2. There are 16 residues in the CDR3. The V segment lost 5 bases and the J segment 5 bases; nucleotides outside the gene matches: 14. Germline loops: CDR1 SEHNR, CDR2 FQNEAQ (reference sequence). The CDR3 DNA reads TGTGCCAGCAGCCCGCATCGACTAGCGTTGGGTGACGAGCAGTACTTC. Its translation: CASSPHRLALGDEQYF.

This clonotype showed up just a few times. The chain uses TRBV20-1 and TRBJ2-7, with D possibly TRBD2 on 5 matching bases. Germline CDR1 and CDR2: DFQATT and SNEGSKA (reference sequence). The CDR3 runs to 16 residues. Between the trimmed V and J ends, which lost 2 bases and 2 bases, there was a span of 19 bases. The CDR3 coding sequence is TGCAGTGCTAGACCCCCGGTCGGGCGGGCAGCCTACGAGCAGTACTTC. Translated, it gives CSARPPVGRAAYEQYF.

J is TRBJ2-3 and V is TRBV21-1; the table calls TRBD1, which could not be checked here. TRBV21-1 is annotated as a pseudogene. This CDR3 has 16 amino acids. The CDR3: CASEQVRGPCTDTQYF. The CDR3 nucleotides read TGTGCCAGCGAGCAGGTTAGGGGACCTTGCACAGATACGCAGTATTTT.

This clonotype was detected only a few times. The chain couples TRBV5-1 to TRBJ1-1; a possible D gene is TRBD1 (6 bases). The germline gives CDR1 SGHRS, CDR2 YFSETQ. V was trimmed by 1 base and J by 8 bases, leaving 12 bases between them. The CDR3 has 13 amino acids. In nucleotides, the CDR3 is TGCGCCAGCAGCTTGAACAGGGCGGCGGAAGCTTTCTTT. Protein: CASSLNRAAEAFF.

The rearrangement uses TRBV28 and TRBJ2-2; 7 bases map to TRBD1. The CDR3 totals 15 residues. Per germline, CDR1 MDHEN and CDR2 SYDVKM. J gave up 6 bases and V 6 bases, and 10 bases lay outside the gene matches. The CDR3 sequence is CASRRQGGSAGELFF. The DNA for the CDR3 is TGTGCCAGCAGACGACAGGGCGGATCTGCCGGGGAGCTGTTTTTT.